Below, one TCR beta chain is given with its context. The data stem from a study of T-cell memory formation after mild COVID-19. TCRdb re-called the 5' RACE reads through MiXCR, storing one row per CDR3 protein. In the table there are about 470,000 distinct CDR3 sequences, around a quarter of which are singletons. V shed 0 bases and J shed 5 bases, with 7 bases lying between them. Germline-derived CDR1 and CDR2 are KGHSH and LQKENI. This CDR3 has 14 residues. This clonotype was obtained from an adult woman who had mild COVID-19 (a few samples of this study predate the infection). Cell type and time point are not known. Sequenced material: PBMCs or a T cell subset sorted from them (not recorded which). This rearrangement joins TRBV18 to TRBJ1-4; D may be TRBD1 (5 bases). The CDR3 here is CASSPPWGNEKLFF. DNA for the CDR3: TGTGCCAGCTCACCACCGTGGGGGAATGAAAAACTGTTTTTT.